This T cell receptor (beta chain) derives from a study of identical twins. The CDR3 has 16 residues. Germline trimming cut 5 bases from V and 3 bases from J; bases unmatched to any gene: 7. TCRdb itself ran the 5' RACE reads through MiXCR, one entry per CDR3 protein. The sample lists approximately 700,000 distinct CDR3 sequences, 15% to 20% seen once, with over 10% in the top ten. This clonotype appeared many times. These data were also filed under a second study, of T cells expressing NK-cell markers. That paper adds: Underlying the TCR beta repertoires were sorted CD3+CD56+NKG2C+, CD3+CD56+NKG2C- and CD3+CD56-NKG2C+ T cells. One of eight sequenced donors was HCMV-seronegative; the other seven were seropositive. Similarly, these clonotypes led the CD3+CD56-NKG2C+ fraction as well in four donors.

The receptor's source is a young woman in good health. This sequence joins TRBV12-3 or TRBV12-4 and TRBJ2-3, with 11 nucleotides matching TRBD1. The specimen was PBMCs. In DNA form, the CDR3 reads TGTGCCAGCAGTAGGGGACAGGGGGGGGAAACAGATACGCAGTATTTT. Its protein product is CASSRGQGGETDTQYF.